This T cell receptor (beta chain) was observed in a study of radiotherapy plus CTLA-4 blockade in lung cancer. Overall study: Objective responses emerged in 15% to 20% of patients, and 31% attained disease control.

General study points: Reports state that early shifts in blood T cell clones, with interferon-beta, best predicted response.

J lost 4 bases, V lost 3 bases, and 2 bases had no gene match. The CDR3 sequence is 14 residues long. CDR1 is MDHEN and CDR2 is SYDVKM in the germline V gene. CTLA-4 blockade with ipilimumab, together with focal radiation, was given to patients with chemo-refractory metastatic non-small-cell lung cancer. TCRdb's copy holds only in-frame clones and misses some; the assay was immunoSEQ multiplex PCR. The table includes 120,000 or so clones, about 77% detected once. A word on this clone: The antigen remains unidentified.

This receptor was obtained from a human donor with non-small cell lung cancer who had a partial response to radiotherapy plus ipilimumab. This specimen consisted of peripheral blood, obtained from a patient treated with radiotherapy plus ipilimumab. This chain connects TRBV28 to TRBJ1-2; 10 positions agree with TRBD1. Here the CDR3 reads CASSFRTGGYGYTF. The CDR3 DNA reads as TGTGCCAGCAGTTTTAGGACAGGGGGCTATGGCTACACCTTC.